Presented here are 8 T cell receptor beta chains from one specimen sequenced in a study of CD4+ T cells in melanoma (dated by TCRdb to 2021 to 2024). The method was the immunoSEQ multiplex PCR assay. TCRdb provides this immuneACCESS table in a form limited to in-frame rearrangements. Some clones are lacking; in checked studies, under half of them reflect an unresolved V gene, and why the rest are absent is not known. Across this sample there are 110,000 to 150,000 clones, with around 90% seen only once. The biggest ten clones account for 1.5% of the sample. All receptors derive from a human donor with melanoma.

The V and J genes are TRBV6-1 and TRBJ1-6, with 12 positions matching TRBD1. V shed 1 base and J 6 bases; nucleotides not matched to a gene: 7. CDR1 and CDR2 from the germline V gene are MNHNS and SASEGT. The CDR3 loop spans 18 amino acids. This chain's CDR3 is CASSEVQGQGARNSPLHF. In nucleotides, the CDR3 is TGTGCCAGCAGTGAAGTACAGGGACAGGGGGCACGTAATTCACCCCTCCACTTT.

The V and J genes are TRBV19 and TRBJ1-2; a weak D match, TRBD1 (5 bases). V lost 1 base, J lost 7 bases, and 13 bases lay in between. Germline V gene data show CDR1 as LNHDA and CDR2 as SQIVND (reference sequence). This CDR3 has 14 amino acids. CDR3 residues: CASSIASGGSGYTF. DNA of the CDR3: TGTGCCAGTAGTATAGCGAGCGGGGGATCTGGCTACACCTTC.

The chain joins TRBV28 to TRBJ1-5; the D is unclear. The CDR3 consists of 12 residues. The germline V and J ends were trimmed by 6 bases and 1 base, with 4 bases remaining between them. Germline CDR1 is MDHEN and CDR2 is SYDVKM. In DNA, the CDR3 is TGTGCCAGCAGGGGGAGCAATCAGCCCCAGCATTTT. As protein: CASRGSNQPQHF.

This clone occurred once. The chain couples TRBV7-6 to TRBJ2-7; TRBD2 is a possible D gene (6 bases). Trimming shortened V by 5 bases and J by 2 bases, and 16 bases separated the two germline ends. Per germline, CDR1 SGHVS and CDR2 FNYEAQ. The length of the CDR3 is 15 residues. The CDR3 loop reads CASSPGGALTYEQYF. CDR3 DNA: TGTGCCAGCAGCCCAGGAGGGGCCCTTACCTACGAGCAGTACTTC.

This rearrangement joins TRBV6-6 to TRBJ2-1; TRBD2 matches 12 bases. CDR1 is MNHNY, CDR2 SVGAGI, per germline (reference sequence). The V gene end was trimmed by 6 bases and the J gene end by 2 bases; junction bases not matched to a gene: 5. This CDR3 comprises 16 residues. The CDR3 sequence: CASRGLAGQTYNEQFF. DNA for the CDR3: TGTGCCAGCAGAGGACTAGCGGGGCAAACCTACAATGAGCAGTTCTTC.

The chain's CDR3 is CASSQGHGETQYF. The DNA for the CDR3 is TGTGCCAGCTCACAAGGTCACGGGGAGACCCAGTACTTC. The chain recombines TRBV18 with TRBJ2-5; D gene uncertain. The CDR3 has 13 amino acids. Trimming took 4 bases from V and 5 from J, leaving 11 bases between them. CDR1 is KGHSH and CDR2 is LQKENI in the germline V gene. The variable domain in full, completed from reference TRBV18 and TRBJ2-5, reads NAGVMQNPRHLVRRRGQEARLRCSPMKGHSHVYWYRQLPEEGLKFMVYLQKENIIDESGMPKERFSAEFPKEGPSILRIQQVVRGDSAAYFCASSQGHGETQYFGPGTRLLVL.

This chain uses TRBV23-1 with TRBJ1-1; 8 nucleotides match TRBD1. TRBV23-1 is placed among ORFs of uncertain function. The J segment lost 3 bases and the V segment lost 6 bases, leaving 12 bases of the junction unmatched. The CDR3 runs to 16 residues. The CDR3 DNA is TGCGCCAGCAGGCACCTCCTCCAGGGGGCGGACACTGAAGCTTTCTTT. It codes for CASRHLLQGADTEAFF.

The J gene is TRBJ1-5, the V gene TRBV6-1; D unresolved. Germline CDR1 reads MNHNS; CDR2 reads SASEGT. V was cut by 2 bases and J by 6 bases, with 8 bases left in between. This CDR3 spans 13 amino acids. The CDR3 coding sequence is TGTGCCAGCAGTGAAACAAGTCCTCAGCCCCAGCATTTT. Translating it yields CASSETSPQPQHF.